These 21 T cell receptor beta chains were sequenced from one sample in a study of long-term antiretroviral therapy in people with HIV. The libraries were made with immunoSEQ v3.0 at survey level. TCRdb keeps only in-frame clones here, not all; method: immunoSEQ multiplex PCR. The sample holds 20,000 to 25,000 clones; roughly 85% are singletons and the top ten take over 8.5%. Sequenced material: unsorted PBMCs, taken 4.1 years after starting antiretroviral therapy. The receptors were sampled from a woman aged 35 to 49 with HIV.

The CDR3 nucleotides are TGTGCCAGCAGACCTCTAGCGGACCTCACCGGGGAGCTGTTTTTT. Its translation: CASRPLADLTGELFF. The rearrangement links TRBV7-9 to TRBJ2-2; 7 nucleotides agree with TRBD2. Germline loops: CDR1 SEHNR, CDR2 FQNEAQ (reference sequence). The CDR3 totals 15 residues. The J segment lost 4 bases and the V segment lost 6 bases, leaving 8 bases of the junction unmatched.

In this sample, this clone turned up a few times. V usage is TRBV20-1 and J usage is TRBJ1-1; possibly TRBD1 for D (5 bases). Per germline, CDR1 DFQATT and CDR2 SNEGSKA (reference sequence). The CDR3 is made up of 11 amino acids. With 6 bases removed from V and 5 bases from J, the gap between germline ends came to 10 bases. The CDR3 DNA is TGCAGTGCCTATCGACAGACTGAAGCTTTCTTT. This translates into CSAYRQTEAFF.

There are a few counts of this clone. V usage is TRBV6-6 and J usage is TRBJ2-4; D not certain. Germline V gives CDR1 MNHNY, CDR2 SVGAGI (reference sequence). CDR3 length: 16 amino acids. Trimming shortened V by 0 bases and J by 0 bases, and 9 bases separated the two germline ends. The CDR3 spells CASSYSPSLAKNIQYF. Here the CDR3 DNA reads TGTGCCAGCAGTTACTCCCCCTCCTTAGCCAAAAACATTCAGTACTTC.

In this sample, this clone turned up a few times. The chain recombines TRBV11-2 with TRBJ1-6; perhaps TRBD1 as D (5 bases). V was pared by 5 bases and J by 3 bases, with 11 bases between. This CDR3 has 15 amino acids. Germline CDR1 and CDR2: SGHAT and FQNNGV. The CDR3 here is CASSQWQGYNSPLHF. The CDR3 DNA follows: TGTGCCAGCAGCCAATGGCAGGGCTATAATTCACCCCTCCACTTT. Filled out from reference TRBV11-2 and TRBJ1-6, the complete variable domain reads EAGVAQSPRYKIIEKRQSVAFWCNPISGHATLYWYQQILGQGPKLLIQFQNNGVVDDSQLPKDRFSAERLKGVDSTLKIQPAKLEDSAVYLCASSQWQGYNSPLHFGNGTRLTVT.

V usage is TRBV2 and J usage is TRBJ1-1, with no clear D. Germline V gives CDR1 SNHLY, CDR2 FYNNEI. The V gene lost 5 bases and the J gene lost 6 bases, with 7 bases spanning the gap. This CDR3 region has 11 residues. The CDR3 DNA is TGTGCCAGCAGTTACGAGGCTGAAGCTTTCTTT. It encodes CASSYEAEAFF.

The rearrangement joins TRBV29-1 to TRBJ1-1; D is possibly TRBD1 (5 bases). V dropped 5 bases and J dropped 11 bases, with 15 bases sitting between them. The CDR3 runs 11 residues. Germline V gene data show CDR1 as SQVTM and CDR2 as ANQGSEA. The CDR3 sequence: CSVIVQVEAFF. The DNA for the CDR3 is TGCAGCGTTATCGTACAGGTTGAGGCTTTCTTT.

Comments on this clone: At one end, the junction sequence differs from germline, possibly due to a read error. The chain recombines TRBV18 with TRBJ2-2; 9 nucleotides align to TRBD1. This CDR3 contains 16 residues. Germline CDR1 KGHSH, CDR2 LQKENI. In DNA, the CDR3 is TGTGCCAGCTCCCCACCCGGGACAGGGTACACCGGGGAGCTGTTTTTT. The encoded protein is CASSPPGTGYTGELFF.

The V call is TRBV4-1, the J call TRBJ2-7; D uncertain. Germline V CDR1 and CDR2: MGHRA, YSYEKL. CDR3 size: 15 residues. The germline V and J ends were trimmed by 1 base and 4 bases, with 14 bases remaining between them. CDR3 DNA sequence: TGCGCCAGCAGCCAAGTTCCCACCGGTCCGTACGAGCAGTACTTC. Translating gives CASSQVPTGPYEQYF.

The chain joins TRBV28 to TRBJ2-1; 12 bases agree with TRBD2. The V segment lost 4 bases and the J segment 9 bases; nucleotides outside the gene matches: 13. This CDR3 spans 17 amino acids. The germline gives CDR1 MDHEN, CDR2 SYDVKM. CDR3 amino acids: CASSSPRLAGVRGEQFF. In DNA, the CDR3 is TGTGCCAGCAGTTCCCCCCGACTAGCGGGAGTACGCGGTGAGCAGTTCTTC. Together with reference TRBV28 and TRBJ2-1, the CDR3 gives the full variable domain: DVKVTQSSRYLVKRTGEKVFLECVQDMDHENMFWYRQDPGLGLRLIYFSYDVKMKEKGDIPEGYSVSREKKERFSLILESASTNQTSMYLCASSSPRLAGVRGEQFFGPGTRLTVL.

Here the CDR3 DNA reads TGTGCCAGCAGGAACACTGAAGCTTTCTTT. Residues: CASRNTEAFF. This chain links TRBV2 with TRBJ1-1; no definite D call. V was pared by 6 bases and J by 1 base, with 0 bases between. Germline CDR1 and CDR2: SNHLY and FYNNEI. The CDR3 runs 10 residues.

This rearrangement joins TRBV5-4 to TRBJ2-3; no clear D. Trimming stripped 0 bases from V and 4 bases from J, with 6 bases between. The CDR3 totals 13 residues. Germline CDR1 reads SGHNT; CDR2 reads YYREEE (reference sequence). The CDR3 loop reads CASSLESPDTQYF. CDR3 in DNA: TGTGCCAGCAGCTTGGAGAGTCCAGATACGCAGTATTTT.

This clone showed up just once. CDR3 DNA: TGTGCCAGCAGCTCCACCGGGACAAACACGATAGGGGGCTACACCTTC. Translating gives CASSSTGTNTIGGYTF. The J gene is TRBJ1-2, the V gene TRBV7-2; possibly TRBD1 for D (6 bases). V lost 4 bases, J lost 8 bases, and 23 bases lay in between. The CDR3 length is 16 residues. Germline values: CDR1 SGHTA, CDR2 FQGNSA. The variable domain in full, completed from reference TRBV7-2 and TRBJ1-2, reads GAGVSQSPSNKVTEKGKDVELRCDPISGHTALYWYRQSLGQGLEFLIYFQGNSAPDKSGLPSDRFSAERTGGSVSTLTIQRTQQEDSAVYLCASSSTGTNTIGGYTFGSGTRLTVV.

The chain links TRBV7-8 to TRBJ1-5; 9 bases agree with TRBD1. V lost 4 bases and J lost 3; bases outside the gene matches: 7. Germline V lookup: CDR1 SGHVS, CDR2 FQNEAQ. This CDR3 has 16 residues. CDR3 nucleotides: TGTGCCAGCAGCTCGAGGACAGGGGCCACCAATCAGCCCCAGCATTTT. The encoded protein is CASSSRTGATNQPQHF.

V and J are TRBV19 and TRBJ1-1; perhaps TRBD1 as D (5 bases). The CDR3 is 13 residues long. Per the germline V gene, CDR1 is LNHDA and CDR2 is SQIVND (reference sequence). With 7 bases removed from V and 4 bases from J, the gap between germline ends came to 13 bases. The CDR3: CASKWQGTTEAFF. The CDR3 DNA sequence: TGTGCCAGTAAATGGCAAGGGACCACTGAAGCTTTCTTT. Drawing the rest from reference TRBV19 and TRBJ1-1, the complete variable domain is DGGITQSPKYLFRKEGQNVTLSCEQNLNHDAMYWYRQDPGQGLRLIYYSQIVNDFQKGDIAEGYSVSREKKESFPLTVTSAQKNPTAFYLCASKWQGTTEAFFGQGTRLTVV.

The CDR3 is CASSLAFVEGYTF. For the CDR3, the DNA is TGCGCCAGCAGCTTGGCCTTCGTGGAGGGCTACACCTTC. The chain links TRBV5-1 to TRBJ1-2; D is ambiguous. Trimming removed 0 bases at V and 8 bases at J, with 11 bases between. In germline, CDR1 is SGHRS, CDR2 YFSETQ. CDR3 length equals 13 residues.

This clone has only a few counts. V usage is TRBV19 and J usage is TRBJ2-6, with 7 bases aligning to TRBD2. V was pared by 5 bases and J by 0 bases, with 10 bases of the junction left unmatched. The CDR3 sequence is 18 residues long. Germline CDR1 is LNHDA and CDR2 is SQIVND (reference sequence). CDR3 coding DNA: TGTGCCAGTAGTTATGGGACGGGAGGTATCTCTGGGGCCAACGTCCTGACTTTC. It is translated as CASSYGTGGISGANVLTF.

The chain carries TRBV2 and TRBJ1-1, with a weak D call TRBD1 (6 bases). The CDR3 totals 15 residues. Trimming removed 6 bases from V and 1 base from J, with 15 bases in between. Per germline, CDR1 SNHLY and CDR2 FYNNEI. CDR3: CASSFTRGPNTEAFF. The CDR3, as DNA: TGTGCCAGCAGCTTTACACGGGGGCCGAACACTGAAGCTTTCTTT.

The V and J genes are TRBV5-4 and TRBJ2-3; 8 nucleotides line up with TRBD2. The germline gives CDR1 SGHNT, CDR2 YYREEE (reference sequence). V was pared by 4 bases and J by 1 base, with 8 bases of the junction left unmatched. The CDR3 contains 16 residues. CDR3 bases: TGTGCCAGCAGCCTCGGCACTAGCGGAGGCACAGATACGCAGTATTTT. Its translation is CASSLGTSGGTDTQYF.

CDR3 bases: TGTGCCATCAGTGCGACAGGCCCTAACAATGAGCAGTTCTTC. It codes for CAISATGPNNEQFF. V gene TRBV10-3 combines with J gene TRBJ2-1; D perhaps matches TRBD1 (6 bases). The CDR3 has 14 amino acids. The V gene's germline CDR1 is ENHRY and CDR2 SYGVKD. V shed 4 bases and J shed 5 bases, with 12 bases lying between them.

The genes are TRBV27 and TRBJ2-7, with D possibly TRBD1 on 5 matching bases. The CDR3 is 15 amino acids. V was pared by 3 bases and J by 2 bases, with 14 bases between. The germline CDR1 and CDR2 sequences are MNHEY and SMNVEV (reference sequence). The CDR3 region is CASSLTLTDTYEQYF. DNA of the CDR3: TGTGCCAGCAGTTTGACTCTGACAGATACCTACGAGCAGTACTTC.

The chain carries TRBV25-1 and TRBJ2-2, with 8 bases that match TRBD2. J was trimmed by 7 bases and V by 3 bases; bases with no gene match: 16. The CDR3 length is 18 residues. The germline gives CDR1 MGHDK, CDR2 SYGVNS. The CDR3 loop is CASSDYPTGGGQGGELFF. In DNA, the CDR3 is TGTGCCAGCAGTGACTACCCGACTGGCGGGGGGCAAGGCGGGGAGCTGTTTTTT.